Each of the 20 T cell receptor beta chains below was sequenced from the same sample in a study of early T cells in non-severe SARS-CoV-2 infection. TCRdb redid the calling of the 5' RACE reads with MiXCR, one entry per CDR3 protein. Seen here are more than 55,000 distinct CDR3 sequences, around 13% observed once, and the top ten hold more than 1.1%. Sequenced sample: whole blood. Source of these receptors: an adult who was a healthcare worker with PCR-confirmed SARS-CoV-2 infection or an uninfected control (not recorded which).

This chain connects TRBV7-6 to TRBJ2-5, with D possibly being TRBD2 (5 bases). The germline V gene has CDR1 SGHVS and CDR2 FNYEAQ. Trimming left V 0 bases short and J 1 base short, with 9 bases between. The CDR3 has 15 residues. The DNA of the CDR3 is TGTGCCAGCAGCTTAGCGCCGGGGTCCCAAGAGACCCAGTACTTC. Its protein is CASSLAPGSQETQYF.

The genes are TRBV2 and TRBJ2-5; 12 bases agree with TRBD2. The V gene's germline CDR1 is SNHLY and CDR2 FYNNEI. The CDR3 spans 15 residues. Unmatched junction bases numbered 2, after V lost 5 bases and J lost 1 base. The CDR3 nucleotides read TGTGCCAGCAGTCGGACTAGCGGGGTCCAAGAGACCCAGTACTTC. It encodes CASSRTSGVQETQYF.

The table lists this clonotype with many counts. This chain links TRBV20-1 with TRBJ1-2; the D is unclear. Germline V gene sequence: CDR1 DFQATT, CDR2 SNEGSKA (reference sequence). V was clipped by 3 bases and J by 1 base, with 15 bases between them. This CDR3 comprises 15 residues. The CDR3 is CSASKVTTLNYGYTF. The DNA for the CDR3 is TGCAGTGCTAGTAAAGTTACAACCCTTAACTATGGCTACACCTTC.

The rearrangement links TRBV20-1 to TRBJ2-1; D is uncertain. CDR3 length equals 15 residues. The V end was cut by 4 bases, the J end by 5 bases, with 18 bases between. The germline V gene has CDR1 DFQATT and CDR2 SNEGSKA (reference sequence). Here the CDR3 reads CSATPMAWAHNEQFF. CDR3 in DNA: TGCAGTGCTACCCCAATGGCGTGGGCCCACAATGAGCAGTTCTTC.

This clonotype was picked up a small number of times. CDR3 sequence (DNA): TGTGCCAGCAGCAAAGCGAGGTGGCGGCTCATTAATGAAAAACTGTTTTTT. Residues: CASSKARWRLINEKLFF. V usage is TRBV21-1 and J usage is TRBJ1-4. TRBV21-1 is a listed pseudogene. The CDR3 spans 17 residues.

The V call is TRBV12-3 or TRBV12-4, the J call TRBJ2-5, with a tentative D call TRBD2 (7 bases). This CDR3 is built from 15 residues. V lost 7 bases to trimming and J lost 4 bases, with 19 bases between them. The CDR3 is CASTLGGGAGETQYF. As DNA, the CDR3 is TGTGCCAGCACTCTTGGGGGGGGCGCAGGAGAGACCCAGTACTTC.

The chain joins TRBV29-1 to TRBJ2-1; 8 bases match TRBD1. Germline lookup yields CDR1 SQVTM and CDR2 ANQGSEA. V trimming: 3 bases; J trimming: 9 bases; junction bases outside the gene matches: 7. CDR3 length equals 13 residues. CDR3 loop: CSVDPGGLGEQFF. Written as DNA, the CDR3 is TGCAGCGTTGACCCAGGGGGCTTAGGTGAGCAGTTCTTC.

The genes are TRBV25-1 and TRBJ2-2, with TRBD1 matching over 8 bases. The CDR3 runs to 15 residues. J lost 6 bases, V lost 1 base, and 4 bases had no gene match. Germline CDR1 MGHDK, CDR2 SYGVNS. The CDR3, as DNA: TGTGCCAGCAGTGAATTTAACAGGGGGGCCGGGGAGCTGTTTTTT. Its protein is CASSEFNRGAGELFF.

This clonotype has a handful of counts. Sequence at one end of the junction differs from germline and may be a read error. V gene TRBV2 combines with J gene TRBJ2-7; TRBD1 agrees at 7 bases. Germline V gives CDR1 SNHLY, CDR2 FYNNEI. The CDR3 loop spans 14 amino acids. CDR3: CASREGTVNYEQYF. The CDR3 region has the DNA TGTGCCAGCAGGGAAGGGACAGTAAACTACGAGCAGTACTTC.

The chain is built from TRBV20-1 and TRBJ2-3; the match to TRBD2 covers 12 bases. The germline gives CDR1 DFQATT, CDR2 SNEGSKA (reference sequence). V trimming: 3 bases; J trimming: 5 bases; junction bases outside the gene matches: 9. The CDR3 runs 16 residues. The CDR3: CSASATSGGMVDTQYF. CDR3 bases: TGCAGTGCTAGCGCAACTAGCGGGGGGATGGTAGATACGCAGTATTTT.

The chain recombines TRBV11-1 with TRBJ1-1; 9 bases match TRBD1. Germline CDR1 and CDR2: SGHAT and FQDESV (reference sequence). The V and J ends lost 5 bases and 0 bases, in that order; junction bases with no gene match: 7. The CDR3 runs to 16 residues. Written as DNA, the CDR3 is TGTGCCAGCAGCGCGGGGACAGGGAGCATGAACACTGAAGCTTTCTTT. Its translation: CASSAGTGSMNTEAFF. Full variable domain (missing parts from reference TRBV11-1 and TRBJ1-1): EAEVAQSPRYKITEKSQAVAFWCDPISGHATLYWYRQILGQGPELLVQFQDESVVDDSQLPKDRFSAERLKGVDSTLKIQPAELGDSAMYLCASSAGTGSMNTEAFFGQGTRLTVV.

This clonotype was seen many times. The V call is TRBV13, the J call TRBJ1-2, with a tentative D call TRBD1 (5 bases). The germline V and J ends were trimmed by 5 bases and 4 bases, with 23 bases remaining between them. The CDR3 extends over 17 amino acids. The germline gives CDR1 PRHDT, CDR2 FYEKMQ (reference sequence). CDR3 sequence reads: CASSHTSGPTFLYGYTF. In nucleotides, the CDR3 is TGTGCCAGCAGCCATACGTCAGGGCCCACGTTCCTCTATGGCTACACCTTC.

The sample holds a few counts of this clonotype. The V and J genes are TRBV7-9 and TRBJ2-3; TRBD1 agrees at 7 bases. The CDR3 extends over 17 amino acids. The germline V gene has CDR1 SEHNR and CDR2 FQNEAQ (reference sequence). V was pared by 3 bases and J by 2 bases, with 11 bases of the junction left unmatched. The CDR3 region is CASSLRGNRGLTDTQYF. Here the CDR3 DNA reads TGTGCCAGCAGCTTGAGGGGAAACAGGGGCCTCACAGATACGCAGTATTTT. The full variable domain, in which reference TRBV7-9 and TRBJ2-3 provide the parts outside the CDR3, is DTGVSQNPRHKITKRGQNVTFRCDPISEHNRLYWYRQTLGQGPEFLTYFQNEAQLEKSRLLSDRFSAERPKGSFSTLEIQRTEQGDSAMYLCASSLRGNRGLTDTQYFGPGTRLTVL.

The chain has TRBV20-1 and TRBJ2-3; TRBD2 aligns across 7 bases. This CDR3 spans 15 amino acids. From germline, CDR1 is DFQATT and CDR2 SNEGSKA (reference sequence). After removal of 6 bases from V and 3 bases from J, the junction contained 12 bases not matched to a gene. The CDR3 protein is CSASKPGLRTDTQYF. The DNA of the CDR3 is TGCAGTGCCTCGAAACCGGGACTAAGAACAGATACGCAGTATTTT.

The J gene is TRBJ2-2, the V gene TRBV11-2; no clear D. Trimming left V 8 bases short and J 5 bases short, with 15 bases between. The CDR3 length is 14 residues. The germline gives CDR1 SGHAT, CDR2 FQNNGV. The CDR3 is CASSRDGMTGELFF. The CDR3, as DNA: TGTGCCAGCTCTCGAGACGGAATGACCGGGGAGCTGTTTTTT.

This clonotype has a handful of counts. This chain links TRBV20-1 with TRBJ1-2, with unresolved D. The germline CDR1 and CDR2 sequences are DFQATT and SNEGSKA (reference sequence). The CDR3 spans 12 residues. Trimming shortened V by 5 bases and J by 4 bases, and 11 bases separated the two germline ends. The CDR3 coding sequence is TGCAGTGCTCGGCAGAGCACCTATGGCTACACCTTC. This sequence encodes CSARQSTYGYTF.

In this sample, this clonotype turned up many times. This sequence joins TRBV11-2 and TRBJ1-1; D remains ambiguous. CDR3 length equals 12 residues. V lost 1 base to trimming and J lost 4 bases, with 4 bases between them. Germline loops: CDR1 SGHAT, CDR2 FQNNGV. The CDR3 region has the DNA TGTGCCAGCAGCTTAGGTTTCACTGAAGCTTTCTTT. Translation gives CASSLGFTEAFF.

The chain uses TRBV20-1 and TRBJ1-3, with 9 nucleotides matching TRBD1. After removal of 0 bases from V and 2 bases from J, the junction contained 8 bases not matched to a gene. Germline values: CDR1 DFQATT, CDR2 SNEGSKA (reference sequence). The CDR3 runs 17 residues. CDR3: CSARDRNRGLTGNTIYF. In DNA form, the CDR3 reads TGCAGTGCTAGAGATCGTAACAGGGGGCTCACTGGAAACACCATATATTTT.

This clonotype was detected only a few times. The chain links TRBV27 to TRBJ2-6, with D perhaps TRBD1 (5 bases). The ends were cut back, 3 bases at V and 3 bases at J, with 6 bases in the middle. The germline V gene encodes CDR1 MNHEY and CDR2 SMNVEV (reference sequence). The CDR3 covers 14 residues. The CDR3 here is CASSFRVGANVLTF. The CDR3 nucleotides are TGTGCCAGCAGTTTCAGGGTTGGGGCCAACGTCCTGACTTTC.

This clonotype was recorded a few times. An end of the junction differs from the germline gene, which may be a read error. CDR3 DNA: TGTGCCAGCAGTGAAAGGGGGACAGGCTTCACCTTC. Translation gives CASSERGTGFTF. The V gene is TRBV6-1, the J gene TRBJ1-2; 8 bases are shared with TRBD1. In germline, CDR1 is MNHNS, CDR2 SASEGT. The CDR3 consists of 12 residues.